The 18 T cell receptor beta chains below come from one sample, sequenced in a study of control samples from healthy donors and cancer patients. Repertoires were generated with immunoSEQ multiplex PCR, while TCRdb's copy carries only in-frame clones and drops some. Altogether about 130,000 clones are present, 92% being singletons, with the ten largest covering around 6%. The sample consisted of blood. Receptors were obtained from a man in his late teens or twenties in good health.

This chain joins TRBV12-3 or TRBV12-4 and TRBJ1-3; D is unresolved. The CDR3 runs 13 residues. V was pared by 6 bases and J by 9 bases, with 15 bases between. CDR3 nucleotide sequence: TGTGCCAGCAGATCTTTCGTTCGAGGCACCATATATTTT. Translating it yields CASRSFVRGTIYF.

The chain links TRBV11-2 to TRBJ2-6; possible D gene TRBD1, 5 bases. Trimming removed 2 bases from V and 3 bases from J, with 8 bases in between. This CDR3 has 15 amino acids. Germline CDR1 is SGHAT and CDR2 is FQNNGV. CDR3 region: CASSLTGSGANVLTF. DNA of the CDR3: TGTGCCAGCAGCTTAACAGGAAGTGGGGCCAACGTCCTGACTTTC.

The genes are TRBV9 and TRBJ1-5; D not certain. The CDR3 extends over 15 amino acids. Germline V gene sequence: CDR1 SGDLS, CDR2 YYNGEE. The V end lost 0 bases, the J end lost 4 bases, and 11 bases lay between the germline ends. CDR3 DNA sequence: TGTGCCAGCAGCGTAGACGAGAGCTGGAATCAGCCCCAGCATTTT. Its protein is CASSVDESWNQPQHF.

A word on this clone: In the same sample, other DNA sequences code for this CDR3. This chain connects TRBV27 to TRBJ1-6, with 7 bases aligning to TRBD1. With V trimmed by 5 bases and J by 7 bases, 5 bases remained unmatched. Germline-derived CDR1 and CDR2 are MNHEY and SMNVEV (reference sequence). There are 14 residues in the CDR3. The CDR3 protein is CASSPAGGNSPLHF. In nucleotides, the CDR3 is TGTGCCAGCAGTCCCGCAGGGGGAAATTCACCCCTCCACTTT.

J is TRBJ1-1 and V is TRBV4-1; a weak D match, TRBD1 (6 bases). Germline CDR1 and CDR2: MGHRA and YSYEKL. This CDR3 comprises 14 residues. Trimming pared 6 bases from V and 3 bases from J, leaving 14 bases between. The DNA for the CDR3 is TGCGCCAGCAGGAACCAGGGGAAGGACACTGAAGCTTTCTTT. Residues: CASRNQGKDTEAFF.

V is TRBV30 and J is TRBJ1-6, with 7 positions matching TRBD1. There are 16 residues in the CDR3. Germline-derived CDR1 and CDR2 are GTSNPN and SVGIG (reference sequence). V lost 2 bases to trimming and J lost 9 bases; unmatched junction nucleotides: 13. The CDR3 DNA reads TGTGCCTGGAGTCTTAGTTACAGGGGATGGAGTTCACCCCTCCACTTT. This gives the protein CAWSLSYRGWSSPLHF.

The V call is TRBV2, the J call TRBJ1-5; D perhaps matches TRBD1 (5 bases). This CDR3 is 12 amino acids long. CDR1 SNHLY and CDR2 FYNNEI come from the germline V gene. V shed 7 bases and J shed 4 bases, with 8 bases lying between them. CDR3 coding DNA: TGTGCCAGCACCGCAGGGAATCAGCCCCAGCATTTT. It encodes CASTAGNQPQHF.

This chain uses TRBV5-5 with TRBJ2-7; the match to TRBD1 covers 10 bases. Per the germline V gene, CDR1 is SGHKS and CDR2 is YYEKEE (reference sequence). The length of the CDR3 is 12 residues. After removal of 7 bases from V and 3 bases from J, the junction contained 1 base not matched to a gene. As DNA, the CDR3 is TGTGCCAGCCGGGACAGGGGCTACGAGCAGTACTTC. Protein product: CASRDRGYEQYF.

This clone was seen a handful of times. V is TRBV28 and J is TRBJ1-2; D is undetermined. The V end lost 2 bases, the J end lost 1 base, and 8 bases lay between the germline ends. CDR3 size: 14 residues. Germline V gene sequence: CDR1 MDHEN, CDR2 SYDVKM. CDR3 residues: CASSLAGDNYGYTF. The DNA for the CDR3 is TGTGCCAGCAGTTTAGCGGGCGATAACTATGGCTACACCTTC.

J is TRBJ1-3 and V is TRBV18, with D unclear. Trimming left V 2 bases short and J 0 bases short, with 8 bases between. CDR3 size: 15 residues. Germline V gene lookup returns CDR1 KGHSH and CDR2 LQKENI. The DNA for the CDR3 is TGTGCCAGCTCACCAGGGGTACCCTCTGGAAACACCATATATTTT. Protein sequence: CASSPGVPSGNTIYF.

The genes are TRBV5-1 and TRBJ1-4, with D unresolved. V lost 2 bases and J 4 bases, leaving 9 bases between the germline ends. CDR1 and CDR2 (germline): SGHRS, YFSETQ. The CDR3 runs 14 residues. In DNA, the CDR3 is TGCGCCAGCAGCTTTTACAGTAGTAATGAAAAACTGTTTTTT. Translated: CASSFYSSNEKLFF.

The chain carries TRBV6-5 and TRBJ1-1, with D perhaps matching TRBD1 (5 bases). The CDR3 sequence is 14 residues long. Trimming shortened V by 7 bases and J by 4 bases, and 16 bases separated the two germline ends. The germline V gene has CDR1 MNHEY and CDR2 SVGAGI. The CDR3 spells CASNQGRKITEAFF. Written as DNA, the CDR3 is TGTGCCAGCAACCAGGGACGAAAGATCACTGAAGCTTTCTTT.

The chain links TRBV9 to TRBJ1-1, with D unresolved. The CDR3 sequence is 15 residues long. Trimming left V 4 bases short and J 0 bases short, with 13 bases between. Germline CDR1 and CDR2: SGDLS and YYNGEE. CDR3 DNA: TGTGCCAGCAGCCTAATTACCCCCTTGAACACTGAAGCTTTCTTT. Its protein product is CASSLITPLNTEAFF.

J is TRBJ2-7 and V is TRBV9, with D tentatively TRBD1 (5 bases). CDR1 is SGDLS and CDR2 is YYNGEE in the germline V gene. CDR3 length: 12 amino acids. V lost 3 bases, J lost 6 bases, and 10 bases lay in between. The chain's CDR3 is CASSAQGSEQYF. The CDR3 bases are TGTGCCAGCAGCGCCCAGGGCAGCGAGCAGTACTTC.

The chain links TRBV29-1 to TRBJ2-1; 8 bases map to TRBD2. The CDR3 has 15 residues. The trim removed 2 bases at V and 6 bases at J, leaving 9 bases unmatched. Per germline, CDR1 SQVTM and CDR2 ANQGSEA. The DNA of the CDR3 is TGCAGCGTTGAAACCGGGACTAGGTATGGCAATGAGCAGTTCTTC. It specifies CSVETGTRYGNEQFF.

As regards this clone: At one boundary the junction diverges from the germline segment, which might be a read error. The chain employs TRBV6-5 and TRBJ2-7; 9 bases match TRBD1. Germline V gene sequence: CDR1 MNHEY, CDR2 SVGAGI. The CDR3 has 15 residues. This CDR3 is CAGSWDGTGYREQYF. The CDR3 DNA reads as TGTGCCGGCAGCTGGGATGGGACAGGGTATCGGGAGCAGTACTTC.

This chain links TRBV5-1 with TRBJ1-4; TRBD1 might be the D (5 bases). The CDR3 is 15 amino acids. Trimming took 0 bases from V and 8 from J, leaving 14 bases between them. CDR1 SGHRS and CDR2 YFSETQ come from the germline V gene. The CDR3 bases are TGCGCCAGCAGCTTGGATCCGGGGCGGGGGGAAAAACTGTTTTTT. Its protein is CASSLDPGRGEKLFF.

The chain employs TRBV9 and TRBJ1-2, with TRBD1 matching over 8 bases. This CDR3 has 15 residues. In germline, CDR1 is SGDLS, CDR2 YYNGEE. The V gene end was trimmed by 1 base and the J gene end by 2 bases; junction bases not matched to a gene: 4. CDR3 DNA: TGTGCCAGCAGCGTAACAGGGGGACTCAACTATGGCTACACCTTC. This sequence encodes CASSVTGGLNYGYTF.